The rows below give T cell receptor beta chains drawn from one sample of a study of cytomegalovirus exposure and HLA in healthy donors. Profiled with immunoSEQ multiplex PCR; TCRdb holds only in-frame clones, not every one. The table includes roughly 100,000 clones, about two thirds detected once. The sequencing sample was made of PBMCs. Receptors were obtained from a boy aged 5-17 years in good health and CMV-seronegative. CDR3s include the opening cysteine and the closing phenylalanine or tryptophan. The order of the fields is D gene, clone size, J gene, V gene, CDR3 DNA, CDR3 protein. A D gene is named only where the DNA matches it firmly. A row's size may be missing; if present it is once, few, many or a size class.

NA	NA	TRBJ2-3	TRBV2	TGTGCCAGCAGTGAAGGGACAGTACTAGGTACGCAGTATTTT	CASSEGTVLGTQYF
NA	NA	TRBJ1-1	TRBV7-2	TGTGCCAGCAGCAATGAACCCGGGGACACTGAAGCTTTCTTT	CASSNEPGDTEAFF
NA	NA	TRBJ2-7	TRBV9	TGTGCCAGCAGCCCCCAGGGAAGCCACGAGCAGTACTTC	CASSPQGSHEQYF
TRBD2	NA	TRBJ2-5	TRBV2	TGTGCCAGCACCGGACATAGCGGGAGTGCTGAGACCCAGTACTTC	CASTGHSGSAETQYF
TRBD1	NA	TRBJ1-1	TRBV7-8	TGTGCCAGCAGCTCTAGGGACAGTCTGAACACTGAAGCTTTCTTT	CASSSRDSLNTEAFF
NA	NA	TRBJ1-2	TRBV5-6	TGTGCCAGCAGCTTGGATGTTGGGGCTAACACTAACTATGGCTACACCTTC	CASSLDVGANTNYGYTF
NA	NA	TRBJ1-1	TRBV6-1	TGTGCCAGCAATTTAGAGGTTAACACTGAAGCTTTCTTT	CASNLEVNTEAFF
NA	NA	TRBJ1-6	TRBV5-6	TGTGCCAGCAGCCCGGACGGGAGCTCCTATAATTCACCCCTCCACTTT	CASSPDGSSYNSPLHF
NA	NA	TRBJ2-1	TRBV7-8	TGTGCCAGCAGCTTAGAAATAGCGGCCTCCTACAATGAGCAGTTCTTC	CASSLEIAASYNEQFF
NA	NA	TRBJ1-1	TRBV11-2	TGTGCCAGCAGCTCCGTTTCGGGTAAAAACACTGAAGCTTTCTTT	CASSSVSGKNTEAFF
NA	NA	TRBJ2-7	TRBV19	TGTGCCAGTAGTGCTCCGGGATCCAAAGGCTCCTACGAGCAGTACTTC	CASSAPGSKGSYEQYF
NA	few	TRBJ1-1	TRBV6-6	TGTGCCAGCAGTCGGACAGCCCTGAACACTGAAGCTTTCTTT	CASSRTALNTEAFF
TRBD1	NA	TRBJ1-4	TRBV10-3	TGTGCCATCAGTACCACGGGGACAGGGGGAGTAGATGAAAAACTGTTTTTT	CAISTTGTGGVDEKLFF
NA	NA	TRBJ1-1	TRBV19	TGTGCCAGTAGTATCGAGGGTCGGACTGAAGCTTTCTTT	CASSIEGRTEAFF
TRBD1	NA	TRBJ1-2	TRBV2	TGTGCCAGCAGTGAAGCGCTACAGGGGGCCTGGCGGGGTGGCTACACCTTC	CASSEALQGAWRGGYTF
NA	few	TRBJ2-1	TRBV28	TGTGCCAGCAGTTTGACATTCGAGCAGTTCTTC	CASSLTFEQFF
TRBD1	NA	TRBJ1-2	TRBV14	TGTGCCAGCAGCCATCACCGGGACAGGGGTCCCTACACCTTC	CASSHHRDRGPYTF
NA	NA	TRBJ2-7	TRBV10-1	TGCGCCAGCGGAGCGTGGGGGCCAACCTACGAGCAGTACTTC	CASGAWGPTYEQYF
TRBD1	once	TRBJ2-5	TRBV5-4	TGTGCCTGGGCCCCCGATCGTACAGGGGACGGGGAGACCCAGTACTTC	CAWAPDRTGDGETQYF
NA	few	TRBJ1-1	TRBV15	TGTGCCACCAGCAGAGATCTGGCGGACACTGAAGCTTTCTTT	CATSRDLADTEAFF
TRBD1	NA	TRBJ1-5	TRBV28	TGTGCCAGCAGCACCGGGGGGACAGGGGCCGGTAGCAATCAGCCCCAGCATTTT	CASSTGGTGAGSNQPQHF
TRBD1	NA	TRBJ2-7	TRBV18	TGTGCCAGCTCACCCGGGACAGGACCCTACGAGCAGTACTTC	CASSPGTGPYEQYF
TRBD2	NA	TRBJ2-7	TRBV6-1	TGTGCCAGCAGTGGATATAGCGGGGGTGGCTACGAGCAGTACTTC	CASSGYSGGGYEQYF
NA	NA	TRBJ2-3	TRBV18	TGTGCCAGCTCACTCGTGGCAGGGCACACAGATACGCAGTATTTT	CASSLVAGHTDTQYF
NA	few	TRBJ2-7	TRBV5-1	TGCGCCAGCAGCTTGGACCCCCCCACACGGCGGGCCCCTTGGGGGCAGTACTTC	CASSLDPPTRRAPWGQYF
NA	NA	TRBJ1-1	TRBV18	TGTGCCAGCTCCCTGACAGATACCATGAACACTGAAGCTTTCTTT	CASSLTDTMNTEAFF
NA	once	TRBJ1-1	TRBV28	TGTGCCAGCAGTCCGAGACGGACACCCTCGCGGTTGAACACTGAAGCTTTCTTT	CASSPRRTPSRLNTEAFF
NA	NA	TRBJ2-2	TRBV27	TGTGCCAGCAGTTTTGTAGCGAGGGTCACCGGGGAGCTGTTTTTT	CASSFVARVTGELFF
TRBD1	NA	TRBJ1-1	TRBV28	TGTGCCAGCAGTTTATATGGGACAGGGTGGACCACTGAAGCTTTCTTT	CASSLYGTGWTTEAFF
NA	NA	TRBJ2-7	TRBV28	TGTGCCAGCAGTGCCCCCGGGGCAGGGGGCACTAGCGGGCGATACTACGAGCAGTACTTC	CASSAPGAGGTSGRYYEQYF
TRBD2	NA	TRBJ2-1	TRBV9	TGTGCCAGCAGCGTAGTTGGTAGCGGGGGGCCGCGGAATGAGCAGTTCTTC	CASSVVGSGGPRNEQFF
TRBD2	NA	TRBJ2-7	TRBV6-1	TGTGCCAGCAGTGAAGTGTTTCCGAGCGGGAGTGGAGGGGGCTACGAGCAGTACTTC	CASSEVFPSGSGGGYEQYF
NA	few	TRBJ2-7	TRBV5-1	TGCGCCAGCAGCGGGTCCAGAGACAGGCCCCAGGAGCAGTACTTC	CASSGSRDRPQEQYF
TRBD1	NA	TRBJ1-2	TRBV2	TGTGCCAGCAGGGGGAACCGGCAGGGGGCTGGATATGGCTACACCTTC	CASRGNRQGAGYGYTF
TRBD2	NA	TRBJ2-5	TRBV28	TGTGCCAGCAGGATCCCTAGCGGGGGGGTCAAAGAGACCCAGTACTTC	CASRIPSGGVKETQYF
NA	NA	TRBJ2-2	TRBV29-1	TGCAGCGTTGATCGACTGAACACCGGGGAGCTGTTTTTT	CSVDRLNTGELFF
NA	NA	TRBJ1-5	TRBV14	TGTGCCAGCAGCGGAGGGGTTCATGGCAATCAGCCCCAGCATTTT	CASSGGVHGNQPQHF
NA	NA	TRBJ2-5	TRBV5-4	TGTGCCAGCAGCTTGGGTAGCGGAGGAGCGGAGACCCAGTACTTC	CASSLGSGGAETQYF
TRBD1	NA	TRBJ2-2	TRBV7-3	TGTGCCAGCAGCTACCCTACAGGGGTCACCGGGGAGCTGTTTTTT	CASSYPTGVTGELFF
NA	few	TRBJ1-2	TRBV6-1	TGTGCCAGCAGTGAAGGGGGCAACTATGGCTACACCTTC	CASSEGGNYGYTF
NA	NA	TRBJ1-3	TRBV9	TGTGCCAGCAGCCCCCAAGGGGGTAACACCATATATTTT	CASSPQGGNTIYF
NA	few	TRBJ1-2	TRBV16	TGTGCCAGCAGCCAATCGGTCGGGGGGCTTGAGGGCTACACCTTC	CASSQSVGGLEGYTF